This TCR beta chain was sequenced for a study of blood T cell repertoires in COVID-19. Study context: From the United States, Italy and Spain came samples of acute and convalescent COVID-19. The cDNA or gDNA used as material had been derived from T cells, B-cell-depleted T cells, or PBMCs.

The CDR3 consists of 14 residues. With 1 base clipped from V and 6 bases from J, the junction kept 4 bases outside the gene matches. Germline V CDR1 and CDR2: MNHEY, SMNVEV (reference sequence). Authors' methods: Reference gene primers were amplified, and this amplification served to estimate nucleated cell counts. Measured with immunoSEQ multiplex PCR; TCRdb has only the in-frame clones, and not every one. The DNA gave D and trimming, while V, J and clone size come from that table. This table holds 30,000 to 40,000 clones, around four fifths found once. The sequence came from a man over 45 with active COVID-19. Input material: peripheral blood. V usage is TRBV27 and J usage is TRBJ2-7, with 9 bases lining up with TRBD1. The CDR3 here is CASSLFDRGSEQYF. The CDR3 nucleotides are TGTGCCAGCAGTTTATTTGACAGGGGGTCCGAGCAGTACTTC.